The source of this T cell receptor beta chain is a study of T cell responses to AZD1222 COVID-19 vaccine. Regarding the study as a whole: White British ancestry dominated among donors, who included more females, and clonal diversity was possibly underestimated.

To note about this clone: No antigen is known for it.

The CDR3 totals 14 residues. V lost 1 base to trimming and J lost 3 bases; unmatched junction nucleotides: 2. CDR1 and CDR2 (germline): LGHNA, YSLEER. Using immunoSEQ multiplex PCR, the repertoire was profiled, and TCRdb retains in-frame clones only, with some absent. The sample carries about 89,000 clones, around 91% recorded once. This sample comprised peripheral blood, obtained on day 0 of MenACWY control vaccination. The TCR sequence derives from an adult in good health. This chain uses TRBV4-3 with TRBJ2-7, with TRBD1 matching over 8 bases. The chain's CDR3 is CASSQARGLYEQYF. For the CDR3, the DNA is TGCGCCAGCAGCCAAGCCAGGGGGCTCTACGAGCAGTACTTC.